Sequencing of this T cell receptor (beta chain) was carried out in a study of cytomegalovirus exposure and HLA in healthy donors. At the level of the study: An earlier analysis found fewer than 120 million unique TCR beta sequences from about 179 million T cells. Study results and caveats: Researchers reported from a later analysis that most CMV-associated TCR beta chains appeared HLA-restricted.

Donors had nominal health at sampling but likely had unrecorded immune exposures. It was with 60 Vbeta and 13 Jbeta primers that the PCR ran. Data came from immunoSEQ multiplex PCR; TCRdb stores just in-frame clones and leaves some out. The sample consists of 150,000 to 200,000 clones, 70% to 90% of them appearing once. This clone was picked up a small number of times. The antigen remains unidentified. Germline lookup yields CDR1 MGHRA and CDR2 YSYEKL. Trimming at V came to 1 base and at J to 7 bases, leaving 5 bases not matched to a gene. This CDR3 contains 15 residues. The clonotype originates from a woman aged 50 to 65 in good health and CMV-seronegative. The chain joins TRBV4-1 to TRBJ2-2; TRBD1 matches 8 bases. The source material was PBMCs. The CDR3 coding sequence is TGCGCCAGCAGCCAAGCGCAACAGGGGGTCGGGGAGCTGTTTTTT. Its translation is CASSQAQQGVGELFF.